This T cell receptor (beta chain) was captured in a study of Ad26.COV2.S vaccination and SARS-CoV-2 variants. Overall study context: Once or twice, 56 days apart, Ad26.COV2.S was delivered intramuscularly. General study results and limits: After vaccination, substantial breadth of spike-specific CD8+ and CD4+ responses was reported. Similar non-spike TCR breadth was observed in recipients of vaccine and of placebo.

About this clone: Antigen unknown. One end of the junction varies from germline; a read error may be responsible. The sample carries other DNA sequences with the same CDR3.

Assay: immunoSEQ multiplex PCR; the TCRdb copy retains only in-frame clones and omits some. Among over 200,000 clones listed, roughly 90% were seen once. This CDR3 region has 13 residues. Germline V gene data show CDR1 as MDHEN and CDR2 as SYDVKM. Noted treatment: approximately 18 received Ad26.COV2.S at low or high dose, single or two shots; about 5 received placebo; per-sample allocation not given. Day 63 after the first vaccine or placebo injection was the time point for sampling. The chain uses TRBV28 and TRBJ1-2; possible D gene TRBD1, 6 bases. Sequencing used peripheral blood, obtained in a trial of Ad26.COV2.S vaccine versus placebo. The sequence was collected from a person aged 18-60 years who received the Ad26.COV2.S COVID-19 vaccine or a placebo. CDR3 DNA: TGTGCCAGCCTTCCCGACAGGACCTATGGCTACACTTTC. Amino acids: CASLPDRTYGYTF.